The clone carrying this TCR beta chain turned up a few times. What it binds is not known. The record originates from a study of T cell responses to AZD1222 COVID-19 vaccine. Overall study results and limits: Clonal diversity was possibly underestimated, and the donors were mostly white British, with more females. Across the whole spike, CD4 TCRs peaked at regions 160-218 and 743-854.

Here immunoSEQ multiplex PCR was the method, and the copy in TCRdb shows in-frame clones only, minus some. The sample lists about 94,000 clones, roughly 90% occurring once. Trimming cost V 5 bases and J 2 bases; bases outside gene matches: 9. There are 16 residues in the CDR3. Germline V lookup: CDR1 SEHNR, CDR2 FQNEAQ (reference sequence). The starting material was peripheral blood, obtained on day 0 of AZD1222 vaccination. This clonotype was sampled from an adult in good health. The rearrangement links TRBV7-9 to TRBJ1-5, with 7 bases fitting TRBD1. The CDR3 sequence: CASSHQGVGGNQPQHF. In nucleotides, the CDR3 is TGTGCCAGCAGCCATCAGGGGGTCGGGGGCAATCAGCCCCAGCATTTT.